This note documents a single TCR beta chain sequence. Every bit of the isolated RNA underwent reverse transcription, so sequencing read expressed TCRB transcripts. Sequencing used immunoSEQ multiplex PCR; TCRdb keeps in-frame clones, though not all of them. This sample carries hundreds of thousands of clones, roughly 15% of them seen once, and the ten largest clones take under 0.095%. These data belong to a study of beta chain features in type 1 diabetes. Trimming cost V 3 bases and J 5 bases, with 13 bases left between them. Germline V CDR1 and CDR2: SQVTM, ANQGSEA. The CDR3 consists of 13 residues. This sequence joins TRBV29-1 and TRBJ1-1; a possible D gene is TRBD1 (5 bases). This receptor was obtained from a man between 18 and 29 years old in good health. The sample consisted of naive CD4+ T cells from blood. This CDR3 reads CSVDPGAATEAFF. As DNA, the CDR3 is TGCAGCGTTGACCCCGGGGCTGCGACTGAAGCTTTCTTT.